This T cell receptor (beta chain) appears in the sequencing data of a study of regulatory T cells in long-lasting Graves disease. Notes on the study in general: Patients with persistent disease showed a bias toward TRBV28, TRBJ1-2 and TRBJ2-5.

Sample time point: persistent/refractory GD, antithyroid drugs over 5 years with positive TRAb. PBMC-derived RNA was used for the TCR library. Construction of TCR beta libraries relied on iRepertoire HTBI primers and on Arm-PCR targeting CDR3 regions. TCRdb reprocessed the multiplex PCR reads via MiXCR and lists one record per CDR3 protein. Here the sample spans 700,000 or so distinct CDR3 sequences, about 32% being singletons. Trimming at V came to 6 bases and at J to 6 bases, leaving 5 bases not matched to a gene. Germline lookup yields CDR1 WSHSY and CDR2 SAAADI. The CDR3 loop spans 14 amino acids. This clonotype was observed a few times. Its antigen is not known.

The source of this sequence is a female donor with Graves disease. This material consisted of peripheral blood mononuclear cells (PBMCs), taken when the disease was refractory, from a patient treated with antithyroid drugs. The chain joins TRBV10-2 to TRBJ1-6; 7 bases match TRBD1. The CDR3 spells CASRHRGRNSPLHF. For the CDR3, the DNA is TGCGCCAGCAGGCACAGGGGCCGTAATTCACCCCTCCACTTT.